The 18 T cell receptor beta chains in this list originate from one sample, sequenced in a study of T cells in Graves' hyperthyroidism and ophthalmopathy. Researchers took RNA transcripts and amplified the TCR beta CDR3 regions from them. Researchers ran a first-round RT-PCR on the TCR CDR3 using the HTBI primer set. Each CDR3 protein gets one entry after TCRdb re-called the multiplex PCR reads with MiXCR. The sample holds approximately 710,000 distinct CDR3 sequences, about 18% seen once. Sequenced sample: blood. The origin of the receptors is a middle-aged man with Graves' hyperthyroidism.

As concerns this clonotype: This clone may be a read error of a much larger clone one base away. The J gene is TRBJ2-3, the V gene TRBV7-3; 7 bases align to TRBD2. Germline assignment: CDR1 SGHTA and CDR2 FQGTGA. CDR3 length equals 17 residues. The CDR3 DNA sequence: TGTGCCAGCGGCTTAGACCCCAGCGGGGACCTCACAGATACGCAGTATTTT. Translating it yields CASGLDPSGDLTDTQYF.

This clonotype appeared many times. V and J are TRBV2 and TRBJ2-1; tentative D call: TRBD1 (6 bases). The germline CDR1 and CDR2 sequences are SNHLY and FYNNEI. The CDR3 consists of 17 residues. V was clipped by 4 bases and J by 0 bases, with 16 bases between them. Here the CDR3 DNA reads TGTGCCAGCAGTGGGGGTCGGGACACGAGCTCCTACAATGAGCAGTTCTTC. Its protein is CASSGGRDTSSYNEQFF.

The CDR3 reads CASSLKGREITGELFF. The CDR3 nucleotides read TGTGCCAGCAGCTTAAAGGGGAGGGAGATTACCGGGGAGCTGTTTTTT. The J gene is TRBJ2-2, the V gene TRBV7-3; 7 nucleotides agree with TRBD2. Germline trimming cut 1 base from V and 5 bases from J; bases unmatched to any gene: 7. CDR1 SGHTA and CDR2 FQGTGA come from the germline V gene. This CDR3 contains 16 residues.

The table lists this clonotype with many counts. The rearrangement links TRBV5-1 to TRBJ2-7, with TRBD2 matching 13 bases. J was trimmed by 5 bases and V by 5 bases; bases with no gene match: 4. In germline, CDR1 is SGHRS, CDR2 YFSETQ. The CDR3 covers 14 residues. CDR3 region: CASSWTSGSHEQYF. The CDR3 DNA reads TGCGCCAGCAGTTGGACTAGCGGGAGTCACGAGCAGTACTTC.

The chain couples TRBV11-2 to TRBJ2-3, with 9 bases identical to TRBD1. The germline V gene encodes CDR1 SGHAT and CDR2 FQNNGV. The V gene end was trimmed by 1 base and the J gene end by 2 bases; junction bases not matched to a gene: 4. This CDR3 has 16 amino acids. The CDR3 spells CASSLGGQGFTDTQYF. Written as DNA, the CDR3 is TGTGCCAGCAGCTTAGGGGGACAGGGATTCACAGATACGCAGTATTTT. The entire variable domain, with the rest obtained from reference TRBV11-2 and TRBJ2-3, is as follows: EAGVAQSPRYKIIEKRQSVAFWCNPISGHATLYWYQQILGQGPKLLIQFQNNGVVDDSQLPKDRFSAERLKGVDSTLKIQPAKLEDSAVYLCASSLGGQGFTDTQYFGPGTRLTVL.

The chain carries TRBV5-1 and TRBJ1-1; D is unresolved. The CDR3 spans 14 residues. Trimming took off 0 bases at V and 3 bases at J, with 9 bases between the two ends. CDR1 is SGHRS, CDR2 YFSETQ, per germline. The CDR3 DNA sequence: TGCGCCAGCAGCTTGGATGTGGGTTACACTGAAGCTTTCTTT. Translating gives CASSLDVGYTEAFF.

This clonotype was seen repeatedly, ten times or more. This rearrangement joins TRBV19 to TRBJ2-7; D is possibly TRBD1 (6 bases). V was cut by 3 bases and J by 1 base, with 19 bases left in between. CDR1 and CDR2 (germline): LNHDA, SQIVND (reference sequence). There are 17 residues in the CDR3. Here the CDR3 DNA reads TGTGCCAGTAGTATTCTTCTCGACAGGTCCAAGTCCTACGAGCAGTACTTC. This codes for CASSILLDRSKSYEQYF.

This clonotype was found many times. The chain's CDR3 is CASSRVAGAYEQYF. The CDR3 DNA is TGTGCCAGCAGTCGGGTCGCGGGGGCCTACGAGCAGTACTTC. This sequence joins TRBV28 and TRBJ2-7, with 7 bases matching TRBD2. This CDR3 region has 14 residues. Germline loops: CDR1 MDHEN, CDR2 SYDVKM. J gave up 2 bases and V 5 bases, and 6 bases lay outside the gene matches.

This clonotype was detected ten times or more. This sequence joins TRBV19 and TRBJ2-1; D is unclear. V lost 5 bases and J 0 bases, leaving 17 bases between the germline ends. The CDR3 sequence is 17 residues long. Per germline, CDR1 LNHDA and CDR2 SQIVND (reference sequence). CDR3 DNA sequence: TGTGCCAGTAGTCTCGACTCGACGGTAGCCTCCTACAATGAGCAGTTCTTC. Translated, it gives CASSLDSTVASYNEQFF.

This clonotype was observed a few times. This chain joins TRBV5-5 and TRBJ2-7; 13 nucleotides line up with TRBD2. This CDR3 has 15 amino acids. Germline V CDR1 and CDR2: SGHKS, YYEKEE (reference sequence). The junction had 3 bases not matched to a gene; V was cut back by 4 bases and J by 2 bases. The CDR3 loop is CASSRTSGSAYEQYF. The CDR3 DNA follows: TGTGCCAGCAGCAGGACTAGCGGGAGCGCCTACGAGCAGTACTTC.

The chain links TRBV10-2 to TRBJ2-7, with 9 bases aligning to TRBD2. Germline assignment: CDR1 WSHSY and CDR2 SAAADI. CDR3 length equals 16 residues. V trimming: 3 bases; J trimming: 5 bases; junction bases outside the gene matches: 11. DNA for the CDR3: TGCGCCAGCAGTGATGATTTAATAGCGGGAGTTAACGAGCAGTACTTC. Protein product: CASSDDLIAGVNEQYF.

This clonotype has a handful of counts. The J gene is TRBJ2-3, the V gene TRBV27; D tentatively reads TRBD1 or TRBD2 (5 bases each). The V gene's germline CDR1 is MNHEY and CDR2 SMNVEV (reference sequence). The CDR3 has 16 residues. V was shortened by 4 bases and J by 3 bases, with 17 bases between the two germline ends. The CDR3: CASSSTNGAPTDTQYF. CDR3 bases: TGTGCCAGCAGTTCGACTAACGGGGCCCCAACAGATACGCAGTATTTT.

This clonotype occurred many times. A read error may produce the germline difference seen at one junction end. This chain connects TRBV5-6 to TRBJ2-1; 11 bases are shared with TRBD2. The CDR3 sequence is 17 residues long. Per germline, CDR1 SGHDT and CDR2 YYEEEE. CDR3 residues: CASSLGFSGRALNEQFF. The CDR3 DNA follows: TGTGCCAGCAGTTTGGGTTTTAGCGGGAGGGCCTTAAATGAGCAGTTCTTC.

The rearrangement uses TRBV5-5 and TRBJ1-1; D call uncertain. V lost 1 base to trimming and J lost 5 bases, with 18 bases between them. Germline CDR1 is SGHKS and CDR2 is YYEKEE (reference sequence). This CDR3 is built from 16 residues. In nucleotides, the CDR3 is TGTGCCAGCAGCTTGCTAGGCGGGCCAGTAAGGACTGAAGCTTTCTTT. Its protein is CASSLLGGPVRTEAFF.

This clonotype was counted a few times. This chain connects TRBV30 to TRBJ2-7; no reliable D call. The CDR3 extends over 13 amino acids. CDR1 and CDR2 (germline): GTSNPN, SVGIG (reference sequence). The germline V and J ends were trimmed by 1 base and 5 bases, with 12 bases remaining between them. CDR3 DNA: TGTGCCTGGAGTGAGGTGTTTGTCCACGAGCAGTACTTC. Translated, it gives CAWSEVFVHEQYF.

This clonotype was counted a few times. The rearrangement links TRBV5-1 to TRBJ2-7; either TRBD1 or TRBD2 may supply D (6 bases each). Trimming pared 0 bases from V and 4 bases from J, leaving 11 bases between. Germline loops: CDR1 SGHRS, CDR2 YFSETQ. The CDR3 is 14 residues long. Written as DNA, the CDR3 is TGCGCCAGCAGCTTGGCCCAGGGGACTTACGAGCAGTACTTC. This translates into CASSLAQGTYEQYF. The full variable domain, completed using reference TRBV5-1 and TRBJ2-7, is KAGVTQTPRYLIKTRGQQVTLSCSPISGHRSVSWYQQTPGQGLQFLFEYFSETQRNKGNFPGRFSGRQFSNSRSEMNVSTLELGDSALYLCASSLAQGTYEQYFGPGTRLTVT.

The table lists this clonotype with many counts. The gene calls are TRBV28 and TRBJ2-7, with a weak D call TRBD1 (6 bases). CDR1 is MDHEN, CDR2 SYDVKM, per germline. This CDR3 has 14 residues. V lost 6 bases, J lost 6 bases, and 18 bases lay in between. The CDR3, as DNA: TGTGCCAGCAGAGCCACAGGGCTCGGCGGCGAGCAGTACTTC. Translated: CASRATGLGGEQYF. The whole variable domain, remainder taken from reference TRBV28 and TRBJ2-7, is DVKVTQSSRYLVKRTGEKVFLECVQDMDHENMFWYRQDPGLGLRLIYFSYDVKMKEKGDIPEGYSVSREKKERFSLILESASTNQTSMYLCASRATGLGGEQYFGPGTRLTVT.

This clonotype came up many times. The chain has TRBV28 and TRBJ2-5; possible D gene TRBD1, 6 bases. This CDR3 spans 13 amino acids. CDR1 and CDR2 from the germline V gene are MDHEN and SYDVKM. V shed 6 bases and J shed 2 bases, with 10 bases lying between them. For the CDR3, the DNA is TGTGCCAGCAGATCAACAGGGCAAGAGACCCAGTACTTC. Residues: CASRSTGQETQYF.